This paragraph reports one T cell receptor (beta chain). Its antigen is unknown. The data were obtained in a study of radiation and T cells in renal cell carcinoma. Findings and caveats of the study: Top tumor clonotypes rose in blood 2 weeks post-radiation, then contracted.

Sequencing was performed with immunoSEQ multiplex PCR; in TCRdb, only in-frame clones are kept and a portion is missing. The table lists roughly 92,000 clones, approximately 80% of them singletons. Specified time point: blood 4 weeks post-SBRT, at nephrectomy. As for treatment: 15 Gy SBRT to primary tumor, nephrectomy 4 weeks later. Nephrectomy followed 15 Gy stereotactic body radiation by 4 weeks. Blood was sampled at baseline, 2 weeks and 4 weeks after SBRT. The tumor was a clear cell renal cell carcinoma. Sequenced material: blood, taken from a patient whose treatment included radiotherapy and nephrectomy. The receptor's source is a man aged 55 to 70 with renal cell carcinoma.

The CDR3 bases are TGTGCCAGCGGGAGGAGGGTCGGGGAGCTGTTTTTT. Translation gives CASGRRVGELFF. The V gene is TRBV25-1, the J gene TRBJ2-2, with a tentative D call TRBD2 (6 bases). CDR1 MGHDK and CDR2 SYGVNS come from the germline V gene. There are 12 residues in the CDR3. The ends were cut back, 8 bases at V and 7 bases at J, with 11 bases in the middle. The variable domain in full, with the rest retrieved from reference TRBV25-1 and TRBJ2-2, is EADIYQTPRYLVIGTGKKITLECSQTMGHDKMYWYQQDPGMELHLIHYSYGVNSTEKGDLSSESTVSRIRTEHFPLTLESARPSHTSQYLCASGRRVGELFFGEGSRLTVL.